The rows below give T cell receptor beta chains drawn from one sample of a study of T cells after yellow fever vaccination. MiXCR, run by TCRdb on the 5' RACE reads, gives a single entry per CDR3 protein. The sample gives approximately 300,000 distinct CDR3 sequences, about 6.6% of which show up once; around 17% is in the top ten. The sample in question was PBMCs, obtained roughly 47 days after the first yellow fever vaccination. All receptors come from a man between 18 and 35 years old who received the YFV17D yellow fever vaccine. Both conserved end residues are part of each CDR3. Fields, in order: J gene, V gene, clone size, D gene, CDR3 protein, CDR3 DNA. The D gene is left open where the match is weak. Clone sizes are given selectively: once, few, many, or a class where the clone is expanded.

J gene: TRBJ2-5
V gene: TRBV6-5
clone size: few
D gene: TRBD1
CDR3 protein: CASSWSGQGKETQYF
CDR3 DNA: TGTGCCAGCAGTTGGTCGGGACAGGGTAAAGAGACCCAGTACTTC

J gene: TRBJ2-1
V gene: TRBV16
clone size: NA
D gene: NA
CDR3 protein: CASSQVLGVGSYNEQFF
CDR3 DNA: TGTGCCAGCAGCCAAGTCTTGGGGGTAGGGTCCTACAATGAGCAGTTCTTC

J gene: TRBJ2-4
V gene: TRBV2
clone size: few
D gene: TRBD2
CDR3 protein: CASCLSGGVTKNIQYF
CDR3 DNA: TGTGCCAGCTGCCTGAGCGGGGGGGTTACCAAAAACATTCAGTACTTC

J gene: TRBJ2-6
V gene: TRBV3-1
clone size: many
D gene: NA
CDR3 protein: CASSLGGDGANVLTF
CDR3 DNA: TGTGCCAGCAGTCTTGGGGGTGACGGGGCCAACGTCCTGACTTTC

J gene: TRBJ1-1
V gene: TRBV11-2
clone size: few
D gene: NA
CDR3 protein: CASSSPTLEAFF
CDR3 DNA: TGTGCCAGCAGCTCCCCCACACTTGAAGCTTTCTTT

J gene: TRBJ1-2
V gene: TRBV7-2
clone size: few
D gene: NA
CDR3 protein: CASSLARLSPRHGYTF
CDR3 DNA: TGTGCCAGCAGCTTAGCGCGGTTGTCCCCTCGGCATGGCTACACCTTC

J gene: TRBJ2-7
V gene: TRBV6-6
clone size: NA
D gene: NA
CDR3 protein: CASSYTTYEQYF
CDR3 DNA: TGTGCCAGCAGTTACACCACCTACGAGCAGTACTTC

J gene: TRBJ2-3
V gene: TRBV7-9
clone size: NA
D gene: NA
CDR3 protein: CASSLDSTPDTQYF
CDR3 DNA: TGTGCCAGCAGCCTGGACTCAACCCCAGATACGCAGTATTTT

J gene: TRBJ2-5
V gene: TRBV12-3/TRBV12-4
clone size: many
D gene: TRBD2
CDR3 protein: CASSFRAGGRETQYF
CDR3 DNA: TGTGCCAGCAGTTTCCGAGCGGGGGGGCGGGAGACCCAGTACTTC

J gene: TRBJ2-3
V gene: TRBV4-1
clone size: few
D gene: TRBD1
CDR3 protein: CASSQVLGQATDTQYF
CDR3 DNA: TGCGCCAGCAGCCAAGTTTTAGGACAGGCTACAGATACGCAGTATTTT

J gene: TRBJ2-7
V gene: TRBV6-1
clone size: NA
D gene: NA
CDR3 protein: CATIMWQTPYEQYF
CDR3 DNA: TGTGCCACTATAATGTGGCAGACCCCCTACGAGCAGTACTTC

J gene: TRBJ2-2
V gene: TRBV3-1
clone size: NA
D gene: TRBD1
CDR3 protein: CASSLTGTGRNTGELFF
CDR3 DNA: TGTGCCAGCAGCCTAACGGGGACAGGGAGGAACACCGGGGAGCTGTTTTTT